This T cell receptor (beta chain) emerged from a study of blood T cells in healthy people across ages. The study's findings and limits: More naive CD4+ cells and higher diversity marked long-lived donors relative to aged donors.

The authors ran a second PCR of about 6 to 12 cycles using a sample-barcoded 5' primer and a J-beta primer mix. Each cDNA was tagged by a template-switch adaptor containing 12 random nucleotides. TCRdb redid the calling of the 5' RACE reads with MiXCR, one entry per CDR3 protein. The sample has 600,000 to 800,000 distinct CDR3 sequences, roughly 21% seen once. This clonotype was counted at least ten times. What it binds is not known. This TCR derives from a man aged 70-80 years in good health. The sequencing sample was made of blood.

The chain's CDR3 is CASSQDLNQNAYEQYF. CDR3 bases: TGCGCCAGCAGCCAAGATCTTAACCAAAACGCCTACGAGCAGTACTTC. This sequence joins TRBV4-3 and TRBJ2-7, with D hard to call. V lost 0 bases and J 2 bases, leaving 14 bases between the germline ends. There are 16 residues in the CDR3. Germline V gene sequence: CDR1 LGHNA, CDR2 YSLEER.